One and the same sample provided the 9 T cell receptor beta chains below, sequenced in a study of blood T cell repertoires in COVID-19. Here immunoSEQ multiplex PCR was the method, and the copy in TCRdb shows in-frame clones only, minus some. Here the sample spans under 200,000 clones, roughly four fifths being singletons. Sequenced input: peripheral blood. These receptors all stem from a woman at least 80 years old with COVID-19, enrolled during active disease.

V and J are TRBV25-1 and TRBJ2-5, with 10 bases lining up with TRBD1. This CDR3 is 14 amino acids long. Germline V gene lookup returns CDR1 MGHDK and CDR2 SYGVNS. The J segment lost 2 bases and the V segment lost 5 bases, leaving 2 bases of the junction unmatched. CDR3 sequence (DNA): TGTGCCAGCAGTCGGGACAGGGGACAAGAGACCCAGTACTTC. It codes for CASSRDRGQETQYF.

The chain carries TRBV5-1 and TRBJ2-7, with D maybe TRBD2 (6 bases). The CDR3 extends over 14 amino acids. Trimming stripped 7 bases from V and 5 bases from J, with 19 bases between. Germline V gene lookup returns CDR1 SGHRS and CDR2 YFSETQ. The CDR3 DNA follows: TGCGCCAGCCCCCCGGAGGGACCGGGGCACGAGCAGTACTTC. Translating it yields CASPPEGPGHEQYF. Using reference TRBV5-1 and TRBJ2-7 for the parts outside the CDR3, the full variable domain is KAGVTQTPRYLIKTRGQQVTLSCSPISGHRSVSWYQQTPGQGLQFLFEYFSETQRNKGNFPGRFSGRQFSNSRSEMNVSTLELGDSALYLCASPPEGPGHEQYFGPGTRLTVT.

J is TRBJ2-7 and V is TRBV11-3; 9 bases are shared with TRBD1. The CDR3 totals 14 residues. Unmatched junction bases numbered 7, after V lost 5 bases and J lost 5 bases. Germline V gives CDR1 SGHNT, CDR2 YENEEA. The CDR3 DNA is TGTGCCAGCAGCGCACAGGGGGCGGACAACGAGCAGTACTTC. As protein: CASSAQGADNEQYF.

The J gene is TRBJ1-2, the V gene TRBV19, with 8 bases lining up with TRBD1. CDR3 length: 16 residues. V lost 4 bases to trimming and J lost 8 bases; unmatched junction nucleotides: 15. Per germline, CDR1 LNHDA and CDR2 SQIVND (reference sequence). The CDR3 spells CASSTSGQGRDIGYTF. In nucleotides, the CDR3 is TGTGCCAGTAGTACAAGCGGACAGGGACGAGATATCGGCTACACCTTC.

The CDR3 bases are TGTGCCAGCAGCGTAGCCTCCAGGGGGCCAGATACGCAGTATTTT. As protein: CASSVASRGPDTQYF. The chain has TRBV9 and TRBJ2-3, with 8 bases lining up with TRBD1. V lost 0 bases to trimming and J lost 4 bases; unmatched junction nucleotides: 4. The CDR3 runs 15 residues. Looked up from germline, CDR1 is SGDLS and CDR2 is YYNGEE.

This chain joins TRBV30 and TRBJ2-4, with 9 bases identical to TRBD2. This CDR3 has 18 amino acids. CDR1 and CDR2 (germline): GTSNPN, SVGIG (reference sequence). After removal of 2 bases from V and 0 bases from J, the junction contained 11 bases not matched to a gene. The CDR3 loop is CAWSPRGLATRAKNIQYF. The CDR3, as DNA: TGTGCCTGGAGTCCCCGGGGACTAGCCACGCGAGCCAAAAACATTCAGTACTTC.

The CDR3 nucleotides are TGTGCCACCAGCAGGGGAGGGATGGACACTGAAGCTTTCTTT. Translation gives CATSRGGMDTEAFF. V usage is TRBV15 and J usage is TRBJ1-1; D remains ambiguous. V lost 3 bases and J 3 bases, leaving 11 bases between the germline ends. CDR1 and CDR2 (germline): LNHNV, YYDKDF (reference sequence). CDR3 size: 14 residues.

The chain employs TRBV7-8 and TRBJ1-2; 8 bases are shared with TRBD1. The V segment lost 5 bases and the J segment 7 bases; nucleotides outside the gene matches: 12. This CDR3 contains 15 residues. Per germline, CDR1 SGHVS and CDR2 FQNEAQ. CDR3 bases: TGTGCCAGCAGCCCCGCGGACAGGGCGCCCGGTGGCTACACCTTC. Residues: CASSPADRAPGGYTF.

The chain's CDR3 is CASSLIDSYEQYF. The CDR3 nucleotides read TGTGCCAGCAGCTTAATAGACTCCTACGAGCAGTACTTC. The V and J genes are TRBV7-8 and TRBJ2-7; no firm D call. V was trimmed by 2 bases and J by 0 bases, leaving 5 bases between them. This CDR3 has 13 amino acids. Germline V gene lookup returns CDR1 SGHVS and CDR2 FQNEAQ.